This is a list of T cell receptor beta chains from one sample in a study of T cells after yellow fever vaccination. TCRdb called the 5' RACE reads again in MiXCR, with one record for every CDR3 protein. This sample carries over 250,000 distinct CDR3 sequences, around 5.2% of them seen once, and the ten largest clones take roughly 3.3%. Here the sequenced sample was CD4+ T cells sorted from PBMCs, taken on the day of the yellow fever booster vaccination. Source of these receptors: a man aged 18 to 35 who received the YFV17D yellow fever vaccine. CDR3s include the opening cysteine and the closing phenylalanine or tryptophan. D genes are given only for firm matches. Only part of the rows carry a size: once, few, many, or a class if the clone is expanded.

length,J,size,D,V,DNA,CDR3
16,TRBJ2-3,.,.,TRBV5-6,TGTGCCAGCAGCTTGGGTGTTAGGGACGACACAGATACGCAGTATTTT,CASSLGVRDDTDTQYF
16,TRBJ2-2,few,TRBD2,TRBV20-1,TGCAGTGCTACCCTCAGACTAGCGGGGGGGCCCGGGGAGCTGTTTTTT,CSATLRLAGGPGELFF
13,TRBJ1-6,.,.,TRBV5-1,TGCGCCAGCAGCCCAAGTCGGAATTCACCCCTCCACTTT,CASSPSRNSPLHF
14,TRBJ2-3,.,.,TRBV5-5,TGTGCCAGCAGCATTCAACCTTCCACAGATACGCAGTATTTT,CASSIQPSTDTQYF
13,TRBJ1-1,.,.,TRBV19,TGTGCCAGTACCCGTTCGGGGGCCACTGAAGCTTTCTTT,CASTRSGATEAFF
16,TRBJ2-2,few,.,TRBV28,TGTGCCAGCAGTTTACCGGGCTCCGCGAACACCGGGGAGCTGTTTTTT,CASSLPGSANTGELFF
14,TRBJ2-4,few,.,TRBV30,TGTGCCTGGAGCCCGGGAGACCCCGAGGACATTCAGTACTTC,CAWSPGDPEDIQYF
14,TRBJ1-2,few,.,TRBV2,TGTGCCAGCAGTGAACACGGGTCGTTCTATGGCTACACCTTC,CASSEHGSFYGYTF
16,TRBJ2-7,few,TRBD1,TRBV7-6,TGTGCCAGCAGCTTAGGACCGGGACAGGCCCCCGGGGAGCAGTACTTC,CASSLGPGQAPGEQYF
15,TRBJ2-3,.,.,TRBV5-4,TGTGCCAGCAGCTTGCCGGGTTGGGGCACAGATACGCAGTATTTT,CASSLPGWGTDTQYF
15,TRBJ2-1,.,.,TRBV25-1,TGTGCCAGCAGTGTGGGGGGCTTCTCCTACAATGAGCAGTTCTTC,CASSVGGFSYNEQFF
11,TRBJ1-1,many,.,TRBV11-1,TGTGCCAGCAGCCTCCAGCAGGAAGCTTTCTTT,CASSLQQEAFF
12,TRBJ1-1,few,.,TRBV6-5,TGTGCCAGCAGTTACGGACAAGGTGTAGCTTTCTTT,CASSYGQGVAFF
12,TRBJ1-6,.,.,TRBV2,TGTGCCAGCGAGGGGGGGAGAGCACCCCTCCACTTT,CASEGGRAPLHF
16,TRBJ2-1,many,.,TRBV7-2,TGTGCCAGCAGCTTAGCGGGTGGGGGGGCCGCTAGTGAGCAGTTCTTC,CASSLAGGGAASEQFF
14,TRBJ1-2,.,.,TRBV5-4,TGTGCCAGCAGCTTGGAAGGGAGCTACTATGGCTACACCTTC,CASSLEGSYYGYTF
14,TRBJ1-2,.,.,TRBV6-2/TRBV6-3,TGTGCCAGCAGCGTCGCAGGGACCTACTATGGCTACACCTTC,CASSVAGTYYGYTF
15,TRBJ2-3,once,TRBD2,TRBV11-2,TGTGCCAGCAGCTTCACTAGCGGGACCGCAGATACGCAGTGTTTT,CASSFTSGTADTQCF
15,TRBJ1-2,.,.,TRBV5-4,TGTGCCAGCAGCTTCCGGGACACTTCTAACTATGGCTACACCTTC,CASSFRDTSNYGYTF
15,TRBJ2-7,many,.,TRBV15,TGTGCCACCAGCAGAGATCAATCTTCGTCCTACGAGCAGTACTTC,CATSRDQSSSYEQYF
12,TRBJ2-6,many,.,TRBV29-1,TGCAGCGCCCACTCTGGGGCCAACGTCCTGACTTTC,CSAHSGANVLTF
15,TRBJ2-6,few,TRBD2,TRBV6-5,TGTGCCAGCGGCAATGGGGGGGCTGGGGCCAACGTCCTGACTTTC,CASGNGGAGANVLTF
13,TRBJ1-1,.,.,TRBV6-6,TGTGCCAGCACCGTTCAAGAGAACACTGAAGCTTTCTTT,CASTVQENTEAFF
16,TRBJ2-1,many,.,TRBV7-2,TGTGCCAGCAGCTTAGTAGGGGCAGCTACCTACAATGAGCAGTTCTTC,CASSLVGAATYNEQFF
14,TRBJ2-3,.,.,TRBV4-2,TGTGCCAGCAGCCAAGCTTCCCCCGGGGATACGCAGTATTTT,CASSQASPGDTQYF
15,TRBJ1-5,many,.,TRBV7-8,TGTGCCAGCAGCCCTCGACAGGATAGCAATCAGCCCCAGCATTTT,CASSPRQDSNQPQHF
18,TRBJ1-5,few,.,TRBV4-1,TGCGCCAGCAGCCAAGCCCGGGGAGGGGCGCCGGGAAATCAGCCCCAGCATTTT,CASSQARGGAPGNQPQHF
11,TRBJ2-1,few,.,TRBV6-6,TGTGCCAGCAGTTCGACAGGCCAGCAGTTCTTC,CASSSTGQQFF
16,TRBJ1-2,few,.,TRBV7-9,TGTGCCAGCAGCTCCCTCAAAGGACCGGCTAACTATGGCTACACCTTC,CASSSLKGPANYGYTF
15,TRBJ1-5,many,.,TRBV12-3/TRBV12-4,TGTGCCAGCAGTTTAGTGTCAGGCGTTGATCAGCCCCAGCATTTT,CASSLVSGVDQPQHF
15,TRBJ2-7,.,TRBD1,TRBV5-8,TGTGCCAGCAGCCCGGGGACAGGGGCCTCGCGCCAGCAGTACTTC,CASSPGTGASRQQYF
15,TRBJ2-1,few,.,TRBV18,TGTGCCAGCTCACCATTACCTACGGAGGGGAGTGAGCAGTTCTTC,CASSPLPTEGSEQFF
16,TRBJ1-2,.,.,TRBV7-2,TGTGCCAGCAGCTTAGATCAGCAGGCCGTTTTTTATGGCTACACCTTC,CASSLDQQAVFYGYTF
15,TRBJ1-2,.,.,TRBV7-9,TGTGCCAGCAGGGTCGAGCGGGCGCGGAACTATGGCTACACCTTC,CASRVERARNYGYTF
14,TRBJ2-1,few,.,TRBV7-9,TGTGCCAGCAGCCCCCTCGAAGGGGCAGACGAGCAGTTCTTC,CASSPLEGADEQFF
14,TRBJ1-5,few,TRBD1,TRBV4-2,TGTGCCAGCAGCCAGAGAGGGGGCTTAGAAGCCCAGCATTTT,CASSQRGGLEAQHF
16,TRBJ2-3,many,.,TRBV9,TGTGCCAGCAGCCCCACTAGGCGTTCACCCACAGATACGCAGTATTTT,CASSPTRRSPTDTQYF
17,TRBJ2-3,.,TRBD2,TRBV7-8,TGTGCCAGCAGCTCGGGACTAGCGGGGGGGGGCACAGATACGCAGTATTTT,CASSSGLAGGGTDTQYF
13,TRBJ1-1,few,.,TRBV7-9,TGTGCCAGCAGCATCCGAACCAACACTGAAGCTTTCTTT,CASSIRTNTEAFF
15,TRBJ2-7,.,.,TRBV5-6,TGTGCCAGCAGCTTAGTCCTGACGGGTAGGAACGAGCAGTACTTC,CASSLVLTGRNEQYF
12,TRBJ2-1,many,.,TRBV6-2/TRBV6-3,TGTGCCAGCAGGCATACAAGAAATGAGCAGTTCTTC,CASRHTRNEQFF
17,TRBJ2-1,few,TRBD2,TRBV4-3,TGCGCCAGCAGCCAAGGATGGACTAGCGTCTCCTACAATGAGCAGTTCTTC,CASSQGWTSVSYNEQFF
16,TRBJ2-5,few,TRBD2,TRBV14,TGTGCCAGCAGCCAAGGACTAGCGGGGGGGAAAGAGACCCAGTACTTC,CASSQGLAGGKETQYF
13,TRBJ1-2,few,.,TRBV11-2,TGTGCCAGCAGCCAAAACGGGGTCTGGGGCTACACCTTC,CASSQNGVWGYTF
14,TRBJ2-3,few,.,TRBV28,TGTGCCAGCAGGCCCCTGGCGGGCCCAGATACGCAGTATTTT,CASRPLAGPDTQYF
13,TRBJ2-3,many,.,TRBV6-1,TGTGCCAGCAGTGTTTTAGCGGCAGGCCGGCAGTATTTT,CASSVLAAGRQYF